This T cell receptor (beta chain) appears in the sequencing data of a study of lymphopenia after photon versus proton radiotherapy. This CDR3 is 14 amino acids long. Germline-derived CDR1 and CDR2 are MDHEN and SYDVKM. Trimming removed 6 bases from V and 0 bases from J, with 11 bases in between. For this clone: Its specificity is not known. The same CDR3 can be traced to other DNA sequences in this sample.

Study-wide results and limits: After lymphocyte nadir, photon-treated repertoires showed oligoclonal expansion, especially CD8+ Temra.

Repertoires were generated with immunoSEQ multiplex PCR, while TCRdb's copy carries only in-frame clones and drops some. This sample has about 160,000 clones, with about nine tenths found just once. The clonotype comes from a man aged 45-65 years with gastric cancer. This specimen was peripheral blood, taken from a patient treated with photon-based radiotherapy. The chain carries TRBV28 and TRBJ1-1; D might be TRBD1 (5 bases). CDR3 sequence (DNA): TGTGCCAGCAGGAGCACAGGTTTGAACACTGAAGCTTTCTTT. This translates into CASRSTGLNTEAFF.